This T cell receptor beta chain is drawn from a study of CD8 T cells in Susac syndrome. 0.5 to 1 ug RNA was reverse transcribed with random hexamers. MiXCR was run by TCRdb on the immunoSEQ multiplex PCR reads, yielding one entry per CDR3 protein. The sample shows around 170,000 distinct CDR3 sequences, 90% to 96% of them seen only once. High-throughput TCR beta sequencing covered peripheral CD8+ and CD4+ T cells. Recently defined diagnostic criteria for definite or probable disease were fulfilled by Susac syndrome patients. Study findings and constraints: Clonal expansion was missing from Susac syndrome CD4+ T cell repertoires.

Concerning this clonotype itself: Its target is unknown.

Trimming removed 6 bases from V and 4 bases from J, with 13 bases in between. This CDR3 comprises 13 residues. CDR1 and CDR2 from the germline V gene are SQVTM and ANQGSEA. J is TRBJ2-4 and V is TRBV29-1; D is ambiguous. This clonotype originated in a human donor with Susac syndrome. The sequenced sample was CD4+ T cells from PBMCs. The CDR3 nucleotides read TGCAGCGTAGAGGATGGAGAGAAAAACATTCAGTACTTC. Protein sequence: CSVEDGEKNIQYF. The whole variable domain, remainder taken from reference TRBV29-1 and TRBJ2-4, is SAVISQKPSRDICQRGTSLTIQCQVDSQVTMMFWYRQQPGQSLTLIATANQGSEATYESGFVIDKFPISRPNLTFSTLTVSNMSPEDSSIYLCSVEDGEKNIQYFGAGTRLSVL.